This TCR beta chain stems from a study of human T cells and chemical hapten exposure. Study details: Patients, chiefly female, had alopecia areata, totalis or universalis. Findings and limits, study-wide: While controls formed fewer of them, expanded TCRs formed significantly more large CDR3 similarity clusters. Expanded TCR counts at PT1 went up together with patch test score, a positive correlation.

Attachment of unique molecular identifiers to individual cDNA molecules was performed in the library. TCRdb analysed the RACE reads with MiXCR anew, one entry per CDR3 protein. The sample holds 35,000 to 45,000 distinct CDR3 sequences, 9.6% seen once. This clonotype has just a few counts. What it recognizes is unknown. The time point is: patch test 2, 6 weeks after DPC sensitization. Described treatment: therapeutic diphenylcyclopropenone sensitization with weekly scalp DPC. Unseparated into fractions, whole blood served as the source from which total RNA was extracted. The length of the CDR3 is 14 residues. Germline values: CDR1 MNHEY, CDR2 SVGAGI. Deletions cut 4 bases from V and 0 bases from J, with 7 bases between.

Sequences were derived from whole blood, sampled in connection with sensitization to the hapten diphenylcyclopropenone (DPC). The source is a woman aged 25 to 39 with alopecia areata. Some clones in this sample may be carry-over from other donors' samples. This chain joins TRBV6-5 and TRBJ1-3; the D is unclear. CDR3 residues: CASSSYSSGNTIYF. The CDR3 coding sequence is TGTGCCAGCAGTTCATATAGCTCTGGAAACACCATATATTTT.